This is a list of T cell receptor beta chains from one sample in a study of T cells in Graves' hyperthyroidism and ophthalmopathy. TCRdb independently ran MiXCR on the multiplex PCR reads; one entry per CDR3 protein. This sample has 380,000 or so distinct CDR3 sequences; about 14% occur once, and the top ten carry 20%. The material sequenced was blood. All receptors derive from a man aged 25-45 years with Graves' hyperthyroidism that later progressed to Graves' ophthalmopathy. Both conserved end residues are part of each CDR3.

j_call v_call cdr3_aa
TRBJ1-1 TRBV6-1 CASSIRDEAFF
TRBJ2-5 TRBV20-1 CSASLGRVGTQYF
TRBJ2-4 TRBV19 CASSILRGAKNIQYF
TRBJ2-5 TRBV7-9 CASSSYSSPETQYF
TRBJ1-3 TRBV6-5 CASSLTGGDTIYF
TRBJ2-1 TRBV5-1 CASSLDRGYEEFF
TRBJ2-3 TRBV7-9 CAGSRLAGGTDTQYF
TRBJ1-5 TRBV7-8 CASSLMGADRGNWNQPQHF
TRBJ1-2 TRBV30 CAWSNRGGYTF
TRBJ1-5 TRBV7-9 CASSRAPQPQHF
TRBJ2-1 TRBV6-5 CASSYSIPKGNEQFF
TRBJ2-5 TRBV3-1 CASSHIIQETQYF
TRBJ2-7 TRBV7-2 CASSRTSGSTEGEQYF
TRBJ1-2 TRBV14 CASSPWSEGYTF
TRBJ1-3 TRBV28 CASKDRGADYSGNTIYF
TRBJ2-1 TRBV7-9 CASSSDRFYNEQFF